This is a list of T cell receptor beta chains from one sample in a study of CD8 T cells in cerebrospinal fluid in Alzheimer's disease. TCRdb reprocessed the 10x single-cell sequencing reads and reports one entry per CDR3 protein, with no DNA. The specimen's table records around 850 distinct CDR3 sequences. The sequenced material came from cerebrospinal fluid. All receptors derive from a human donor with Parkinson's disease. CDR3s include the opening cysteine and the closing phenylalanine or tryptophan. Fields, in order: CDR3 length, J gene, clone size, V gene, CDR3 protein. Only part of the rows carry a size: once, few, many, or a class if the clone is expanded.

16,TRBJ2-2,large,TRBV7-2,CASSPQLAGNTGELFF
16,TRBJ2-5,medium-sized,TRBV6-1,CASSPTSGGAAETQYF
15,TRBJ2-3,large,TRBV6-5,CASSSAGSETDTQYF
14,TRBJ2-5,medium-sized,TRBV6-6,CASAETRNQETQYF
15,TRBJ2-1,medium-sized,TRBV27,CASSFRTSGRTEQFF
14,TRBJ2-1,large,TRBV9,CASSVLADDNEQFF
14,TRBJ1-2,large,TRBV6-2/TRBV6-3,CASSSPDRSYGYTF
13,TRBJ1-5,large,TRBV6-5,CASWERDNQPQHF
21,TRBJ2-1,medium-sized,TRBV28,CASSPRGGMGNRREAHNEQFF
17,TRBJ2-3,large,TRBV7-9,CASSLPLLAGVADTQYF
15,TRBJ2-6,medium-sized,TRBV6-1,CASSSGGTGANVLTF
15,TRBJ2-1,medium-sized,TRBV11-3,CASSLDRTWNNEQFF
13,TRBJ1-6,medium-sized,TRBV28,CASSPPGDSPLHF
13,TRBJ1-1,medium-sized,TRBV20-1,CSAVVIGNTEAFF
13,TRBJ1-2,.,TRBV9,CASSVEGSYGYTF
14,TRBJ2-7,medium-sized,TRBV28,CASSLGGSSYEQYF
14,TRBJ2-5,large,TRBV4-3,CASSQGYPQETQYF
14,TRBJ1-6,large,TRBV7-2,CASSLVARDSPLHF